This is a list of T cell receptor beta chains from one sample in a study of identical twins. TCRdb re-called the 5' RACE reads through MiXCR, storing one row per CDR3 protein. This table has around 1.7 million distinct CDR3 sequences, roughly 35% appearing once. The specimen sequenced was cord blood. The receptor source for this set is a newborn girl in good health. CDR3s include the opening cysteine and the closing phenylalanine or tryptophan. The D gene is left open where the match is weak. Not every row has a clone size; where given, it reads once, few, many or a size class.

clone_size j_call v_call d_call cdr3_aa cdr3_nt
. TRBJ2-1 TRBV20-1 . CSSRDFSRSPFF TGCAGTTCTAGAGATTTCTCCCGAAGTCCGTTCTTC
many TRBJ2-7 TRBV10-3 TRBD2 CAIRSGGTYEQYF TGTGCCATCAGGTCGGGGGGAACCTACGAGCAGTACTTC
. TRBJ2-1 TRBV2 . CASKEGRDNERFF TGTGCCAGCAAGGAGGGTCGGGACAATGAGCGGTTCTTC
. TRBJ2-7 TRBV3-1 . CASSRPDGGYSSYNEQYF TGTGCCAGCAGCCGGCCTGACGGGGGTTACAGCTCCTACAATGAGCAGTACTTC
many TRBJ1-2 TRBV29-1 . CSVVQGYGYTF TGCAGCGTTGTCCAGGGCTATGGCTACACCTTC
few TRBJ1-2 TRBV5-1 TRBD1 CASSKPPRTGKNYGYTF TGCGCCAGCTCTAAACCCCCCCGGACAGGGAAAAACTATGGCTACACCTTC
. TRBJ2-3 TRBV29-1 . CSVVGARGTDTQYF TGCAGCGTTGTCGGGGCCCGGGGCACAGATACGCAGTATTTT
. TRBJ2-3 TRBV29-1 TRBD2 CSVGRTSGFADTQYF TGCAGCGTTGGGCGGACTAGCGGGTTCGCAGATACGCAGTATTTT
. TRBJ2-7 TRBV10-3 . CAISDGWDEQYF TGTGCCATCAGCGACGGGTGGGACGAGCAGTACTTC
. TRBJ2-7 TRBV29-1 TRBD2 CSVATSGYEQYF TGCAGCGTTGCAACTAGCGGCTACGAGCAGTACTTC
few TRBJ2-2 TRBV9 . CASGGRAGELFF TGTGCCAGCGGCGGGCGTGCCGGGGAGCTGTTTTTT
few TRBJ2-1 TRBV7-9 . CASSLYSGSYNEQFF TGTGCCAGCAGCTTATATAGCGGCTCCTACAATGAGCAGTTCTTC
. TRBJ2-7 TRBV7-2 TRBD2 CASSLNGRYEQYF TGTGCCAGCAGCTTAAACGGGAGGTACGAGCAGTACTTC
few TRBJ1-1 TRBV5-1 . CASSLTGSDTEAFF TGCGCCAGCAGCTTAACAGGGTCAGACACTGAAGCTTTCTTT
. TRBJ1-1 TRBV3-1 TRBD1 CATTGTGPAFF TGTGCCACCACGGGGACAGGGCCAGCTTTCTTT
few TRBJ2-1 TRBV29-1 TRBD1 CRYGIPGQGQCSYNEQFF TGCAGATATGGGATCCCGGGACAGGGACAATGCTCCTACAATGAGCAGTTCTTC
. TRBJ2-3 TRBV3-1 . CASSPVRGDTQYF TGTGCCAGCAGCCCAGTGAGGGGAGATACGCAGTATTTT
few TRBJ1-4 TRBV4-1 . CASSQDSRVTAKLFF TGCGCCAGCAGCCAAGACTCACGGGTCACCGCAAAACTGTTTTTT
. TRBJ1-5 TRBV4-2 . CASSQVWEGPRPQHF TGTGCCAGCAGCCAAGTTTGGGAGGGGCCGCGGCCCCAGCATTTT
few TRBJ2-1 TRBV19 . CASSIGKGSRGNEQFF TGTGCCAGTAGTATAGGGAAAGGGTCTAGAGGGAATGAGCAGTTCTTC
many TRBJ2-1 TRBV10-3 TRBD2 CAISDLGGVNEQFF TGTGCCATCAGTGATCTGGGAGGGGTTAATGAGCAGTTCTTC
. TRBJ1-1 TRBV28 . CASSFGGARAFF TGTGCCAGCAGTTTTGGGGGGGCGCGAGCTTTCTTT
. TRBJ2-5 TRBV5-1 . CASSPEGRAAQYF TGCGCCAGCAGCCCGGAGGGAAGAGCGGCCCAGTACTTC
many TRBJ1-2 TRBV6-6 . CASSYSPHNGYTF TGTGCCAGCAGTTACTCGCCACACAATGGCTACACCTTC
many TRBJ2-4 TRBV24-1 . CATRVRGGNIQYF TGTGCCACCAGGGTCCGGGGAGGAAACATTCAGTACTTC
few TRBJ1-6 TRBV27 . CASAGILNSPLHF TGTGCCAGTGCGGGAATTCTGAATTCACCCCTCCACTTT
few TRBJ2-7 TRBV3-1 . CASSRRGIYYEQYF TGTGCCAGCAGCCGCCGGGGGATTTACTACGAGCAGTACTTC
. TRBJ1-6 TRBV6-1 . CASSEGQVRPLHF TGTGCCAGCAGTGAAGGGCAGGTCAGACCCCTCCACTTT
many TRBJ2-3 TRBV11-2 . CASSGRPSTDTQYF TGTGCCAGCAGCGGGAGACCTAGCACAGATACGCAGTATTTT
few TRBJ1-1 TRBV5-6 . CASSFQGVSEAFF TGTGCCAGCAGCTTTCAGGGTGTCTCTGAAGCTTTCTTT
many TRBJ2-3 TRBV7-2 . CASSYVLGYSTDTQYF TGTGCCAGCAGCTACGTGCTGGGCTATAGCACAGATACGCAGTATTTT
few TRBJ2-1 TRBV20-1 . CSGWSVSSYNEQFF TGCAGTGGATGGAGCGTAAGCTCCTACAATGAGCAGTTCTTC
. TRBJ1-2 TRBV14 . CASSQVTQGTYGYTF TGTGCCAGCAGCCAAGTAACCCAGGGAACCTATGGCTACACCTTC